A single sample gave rise to the 13 T cell receptor beta chains below, sequenced in a study of early T cells in non-severe SARS-CoV-2 infection. TCRdb fed the 5' RACE reads into MiXCR, producing one record per CDR3 protein. This sample has tens of thousands of distinct CDR3 sequences; approximately 12% occur once, and the top ten carry about 5%. The sequencing sample was made of whole blood. The receptors derive from an adult who was a healthcare worker with PCR-confirmed SARS-CoV-2 infection or an uninfected control (not recorded which).

The chain couples TRBV29-1 to TRBJ1-5; D is possibly TRBD1 (6 bases). From germline, CDR1 is SQVTM and CDR2 ANQGSEA. This CDR3 is built from 12 residues. V gave up 5 bases and J gave up 6 bases, with 11 bases separating them. The CDR3 DNA reads as TGCAGCGTTAACAGGGAAATTCAGCCCCAGCATTTT. As protein: CSVNREIQPQHF.

This clonotype appeared many times. The V call is TRBV12-3 or TRBV12-4, the J call TRBJ1-5; 7 nucleotides match TRBD1. V dropped 5 bases and J dropped 5; count of bases not matched to a gene: 9. CDR3 length: 15 amino acids. CDR3 DNA sequence: TGTGCCAGCAGTCCTGTGGACAGGTCTGATCAGCCCCAGCATTTT. Protein product: CASSPVDRSDQPQHF.

The V call is TRBV3-1, the J call TRBJ2-2, with 12 bases fitting TRBD2. The trim removed 6 bases at V and 5 bases at J, leaving 7 bases unmatched. The germline V gene encodes CDR1 LGHDT and CDR2 YNNKEL (reference sequence). This CDR3 is built from 16 residues. Here the CDR3 reads CASSPLAGGWTGELFF. DNA for the CDR3: TGTGCCAGCAGTCCCCTAGCGGGAGGGTGGACCGGGGAGCTGTTTTTT.

This chain connects TRBV12-3 or TRBV12-4 to TRBJ2-1; 9 nucleotides align to TRBD2. V shed 3 bases, J shed 7 bases, and the junction held 13 bases outside the gene matches. The CDR3 is 17 residues long. DNA of the CDR3: TGTGCCAGCAGTTTTGCCGGGGCGGGAGGGCCGCTTAATGAGCAGTTCTTC. Translated: CASSFAGAGGPLNEQFF.

The chain uses TRBV30 and TRBJ2-1; D gene ambiguous. Trimming took off 5 bases at V and 5 bases at J, with 10 bases between the two ends. CDR1 is GTSNPN and CDR2 is SVGIG in the germline V gene (reference sequence). The CDR3 runs 12 residues. The CDR3 here is CAWVGPDNEQFF. CDR3 DNA: TGTGCCTGGGTGGGTCCAGACAATGAGCAGTTCTTC.

This clonotype was seen more than once but under ten times. The chain recombines TRBV3-1 with TRBJ2-6, with 8 bases fitting TRBD1. From germline, CDR1 is LGHDT and CDR2 YNNKEL (reference sequence). The CDR3 extends over 17 amino acids. V gave up 5 bases and J gave up 0 bases; unmatched junction bases: 6. CDR3 region: CASSGRDRTSGANVLTF. Written as DNA, the CDR3 is TGTGCCAGCAGCGGAAGGGACAGGACCTCTGGGGCCAACGTCCTGACTTTC. Full variable domain (missing parts from reference TRBV3-1 and TRBJ2-6): DTAVSQTPKYLVTQMGNDKSIKCEQNLGHDTMYWYKQDSKKFLKIMFSYNNKELIINETVPNRFSPKSPDKAHLNLHINSLELGDSAVYFCASSGRDRTSGANVLTFGAGSRLTVL.

This clonotype was found a few times. The chain joins TRBV30 to TRBJ1-1; tentatively, D is TRBD1 (5 bases). Germline V CDR1 and CDR2: GTSNPN, SVGIG (reference sequence). The CDR3 runs to 11 residues. V gave up 7 bases and J gave up 7 bases, with 13 bases separating them. The CDR3 spells CASNRGGEAFF. CDR3 nucleotide sequence: TGTGCCTCTAACCGGGGGGGTGAAGCTTTCTTT.

This clonotype appeared a few times. The chain's CDR3 is CASSSAGTFHEQFF. For the CDR3, the DNA is TGTGCCAGCAGCTCCGCGGGAACCTTCCATGAGCAGTTCTTC. The rearrangement uses TRBV5-6 and TRBJ2-1, with D perhaps matching TRBD2 (6 bases). The CDR3 spans 14 residues. Germline V gives CDR1 SGHDT, CDR2 YYEEEE. The V end was cut by 3 bases, the J end by 8 bases, with 15 bases between.

A few counts support this clonotype. This chain connects TRBV2 to TRBJ1-1, with D unresolved. CDR1 and CDR2 from the germline V gene are SNHLY and FYNNEI. CDR3 length: 13 amino acids. V lost 2 bases, J lost 1 base, and 5 bases lay in between. CDR3 sequence: CASSERRNTEAFF. CDR3 coding DNA: TGTGCCAGCAGTGAAAGGAGGAACACTGAAGCTTTCTTT.

The chain employs TRBV7-9 and TRBJ2-5, with D possibly being TRBD1 (7 bases). CDR3 length equals 15 residues. CDR1 and CDR2 (germline): SEHNR, FQNEAQ (reference sequence). Trimming took off 4 bases at V and 6 bases at J, with 18 bases between the two ends. The chain's CDR3 is CASSSNRGLRQTQYF. Written as DNA, the CDR3 is TGTGCCAGCAGCTCCAACAGGGGACTGAGGCAGACCCAGTACTTC. The whole variable domain, remainder taken from reference TRBV7-9 and TRBJ2-5, is DTGVSQNPRHKITKRGQNVTFRCDPISEHNRLYWYRQTLGQGPEFLTYFQNEAQLEKSRLLSDRFSAERPKGSFSTLEIQRTEQGDSAMYLCASSSNRGLRQTQYFGPGTRLLVL.

The chain combines TRBV7-8 with TRBJ1-2; the match to TRBD1 covers 8 bases. The junction had 14 bases not matched to a gene; V was cut back by 2 bases and J by 0 bases. The CDR3 length is 19 residues. CDR1 SGHVS and CDR2 FQNEAQ come from the germline V gene. CDR3 nucleotides: TGTGCCAGCAGCTTAAACCCCCTCTGGACAGGGTCGTCTAACTATGGCTACACCTTC. This translates into CASSLNPLWTGSSNYGYTF. The full variable domain, completed using reference TRBV7-8 and TRBJ1-2, is GAGVSQSPRYKVAKRGQDVALRCDPISGHVSLFWYQQALGQGPEFLTYFQNEAQLDKSGLPSDRFFAERPEGSVSTLKIQRTQQEDSAVYLCASSLNPLWTGSSNYGYTFGSGTRLTVV.

This rearrangement joins TRBV6-5 to TRBJ2-1; D is unclear. CDR3 length: 12 residues. V lost 7 bases and J 5 bases, leaving 9 bases between the germline ends. Germline CDR1 reads MNHEY; CDR2 reads SVGAGI. This CDR3 is CASISAHNEQFF. In nucleotides, the CDR3 is TGTGCCAGCATTTCGGCCCACAATGAGCAGTTCTTC.

The CDR3 loop reads CASGAGQAFGPQHF. The CDR3 DNA reads as TGTGCTAGTGGTGCCGGACAGGCGTTCGGGCCCCAGCATTTT. This chain links TRBV12-5 with TRBJ1-5, with 7 bases fitting TRBD1. Trimming took 5 bases from V and 9 from J; bases not matched to a gene: 10. The CDR3 length is 14 residues. Germline V gene sequence: CDR1 LGHNT, CDR2 FRNRAP. Using reference TRBV12-5 and TRBJ1-5 for the parts outside the CDR3, the full variable domain is DARVTQTPRHKVTEMGQEVTMRCQPILGHNTVFWYRQTMMQGLELLAYFRNRAPLDDSGMPKDRFSAEMPDATLATLKIQPSEPRDSAVYFCASGAGQAFGPQHFGDGTRLSIL.